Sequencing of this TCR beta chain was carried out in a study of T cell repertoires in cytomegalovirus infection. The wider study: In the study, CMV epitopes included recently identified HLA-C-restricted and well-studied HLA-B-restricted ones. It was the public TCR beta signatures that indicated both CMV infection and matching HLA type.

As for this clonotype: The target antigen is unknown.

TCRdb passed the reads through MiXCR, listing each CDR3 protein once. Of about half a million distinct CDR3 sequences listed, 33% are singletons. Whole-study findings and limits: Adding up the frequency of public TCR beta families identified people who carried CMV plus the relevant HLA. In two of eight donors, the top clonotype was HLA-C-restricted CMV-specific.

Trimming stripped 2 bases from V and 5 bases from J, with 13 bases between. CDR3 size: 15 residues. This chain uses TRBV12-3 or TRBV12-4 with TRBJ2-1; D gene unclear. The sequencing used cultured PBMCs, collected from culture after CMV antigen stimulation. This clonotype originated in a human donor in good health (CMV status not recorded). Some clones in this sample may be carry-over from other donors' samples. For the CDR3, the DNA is TGTGCCAGCAGTTTATTCGGGTTCCTTGACAATGAGCAGTTCTTC. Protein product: CASSLFGFLDNEQFF.